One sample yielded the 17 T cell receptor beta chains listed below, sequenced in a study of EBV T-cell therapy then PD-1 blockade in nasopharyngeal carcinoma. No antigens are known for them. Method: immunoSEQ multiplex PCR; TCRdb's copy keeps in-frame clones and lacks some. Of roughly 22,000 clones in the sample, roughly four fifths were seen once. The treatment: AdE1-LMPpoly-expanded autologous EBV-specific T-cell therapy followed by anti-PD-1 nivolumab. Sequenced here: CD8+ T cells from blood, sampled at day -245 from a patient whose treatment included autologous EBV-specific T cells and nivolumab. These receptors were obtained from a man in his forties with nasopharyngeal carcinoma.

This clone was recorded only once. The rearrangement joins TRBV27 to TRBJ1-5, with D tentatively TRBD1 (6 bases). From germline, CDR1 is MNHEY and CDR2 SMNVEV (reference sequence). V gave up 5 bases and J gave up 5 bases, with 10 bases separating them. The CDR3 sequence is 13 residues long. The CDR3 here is CASSIQGHQPQHF. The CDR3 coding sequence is TGTGCCAGCAGTATTCAGGGGCATCAGCCCCAGCATTTT.

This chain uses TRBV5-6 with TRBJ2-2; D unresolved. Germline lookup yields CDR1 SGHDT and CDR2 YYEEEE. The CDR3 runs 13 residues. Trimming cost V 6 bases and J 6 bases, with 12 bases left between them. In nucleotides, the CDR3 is TGTGCCAGCAACTCTTTAGGACCCGGGGAGCTGTTTTTT. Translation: CASNSLGPGELFF.

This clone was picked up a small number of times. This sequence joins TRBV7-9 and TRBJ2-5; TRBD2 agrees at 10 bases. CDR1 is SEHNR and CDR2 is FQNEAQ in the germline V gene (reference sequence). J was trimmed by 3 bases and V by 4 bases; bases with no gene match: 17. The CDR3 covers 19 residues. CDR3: CASSSEWVAGGFPKETQYF. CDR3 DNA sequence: TGTGCCAGCAGCTCCGAATGGGTAGCGGGGGGCTTCCCGAAAGAGACCCAGTACTTC.

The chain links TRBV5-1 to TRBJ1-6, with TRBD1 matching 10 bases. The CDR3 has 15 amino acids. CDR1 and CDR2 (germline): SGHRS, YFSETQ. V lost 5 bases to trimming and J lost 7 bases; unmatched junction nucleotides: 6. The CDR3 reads CASRLDRGINSPLHF. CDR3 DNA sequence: TGCGCCAGCAGACTGGACAGGGGGATAAATTCACCCCTCCACTTT.

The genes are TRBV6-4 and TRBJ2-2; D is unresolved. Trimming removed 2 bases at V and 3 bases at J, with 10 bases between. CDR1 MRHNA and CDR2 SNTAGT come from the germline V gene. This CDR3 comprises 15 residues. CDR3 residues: CASSDGLEDTGELFF. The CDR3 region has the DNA TGTGCCAGCAGTGACGGTCTAGAAGACACCGGGGAGCTGTTTTTT.

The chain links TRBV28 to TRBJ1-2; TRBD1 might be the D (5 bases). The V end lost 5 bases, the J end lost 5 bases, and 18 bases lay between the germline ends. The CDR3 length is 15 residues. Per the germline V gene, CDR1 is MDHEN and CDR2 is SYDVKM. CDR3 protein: CASSPPDSILYGYTF. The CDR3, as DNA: TGTGCCAGCAGTCCCCCCGACAGTATTTTATATGGCTACACCTTC.

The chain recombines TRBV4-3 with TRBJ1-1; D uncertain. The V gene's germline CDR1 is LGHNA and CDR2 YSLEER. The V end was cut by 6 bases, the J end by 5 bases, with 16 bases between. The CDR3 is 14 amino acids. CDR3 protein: CASSLNTVRTEAFF. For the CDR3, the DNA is TGCGCCAGCAGTCTAAATACAGTGAGGACTGAAGCTTTCTTT.

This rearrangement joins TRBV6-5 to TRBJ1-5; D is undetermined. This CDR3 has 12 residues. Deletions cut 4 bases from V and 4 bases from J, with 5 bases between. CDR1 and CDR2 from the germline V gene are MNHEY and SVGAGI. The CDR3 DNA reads TGTGCCAGCAGTTTTCAGAATCAGCCCCAGCATTTT. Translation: CASSFQNQPQHF.

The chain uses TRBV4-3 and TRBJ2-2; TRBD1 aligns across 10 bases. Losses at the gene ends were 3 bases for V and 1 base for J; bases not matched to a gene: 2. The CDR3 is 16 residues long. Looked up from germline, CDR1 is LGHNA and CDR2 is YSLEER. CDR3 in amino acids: CASSQGQGRNTGELFF. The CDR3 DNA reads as TGCGCCAGCAGCCAGGGACAGGGGCGGAACACCGGGGAGCTGTTTTTT.

The CDR3 is CASSQGQGAIYEKLFF. In DNA form, the CDR3 reads TGCGCCAGCAGCCAGGGACAGGGGGCGATTTATGAAAAACTGTTTTTT. V and J are TRBV4-3 and TRBJ1-4; TRBD1 agrees at 12 bases. The CDR3 has 16 residues. CDR1 and CDR2 (germline): LGHNA, YSLEER. Germline trimming cut 3 bases from V and 6 bases from J; bases unmatched to any gene: 5.

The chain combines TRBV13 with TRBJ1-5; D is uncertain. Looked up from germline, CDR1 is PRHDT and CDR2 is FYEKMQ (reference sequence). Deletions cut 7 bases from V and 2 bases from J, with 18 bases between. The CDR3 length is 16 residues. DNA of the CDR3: TGTGCCAGCATCCCCAAGGTGCGAGAGGGCAATCAGCCCCAGCATTTT. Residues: CASIPKVREGNQPQHF. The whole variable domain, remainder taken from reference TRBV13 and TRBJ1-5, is AAGVIQSPRHLIKEKRETATLKCYPIPRHDTVYWYQQGPGQDPQFLISFYEKMQSDKGSIPDRFSAQQFSDYHSELNMSSLELGDSALYFCASIPKVREGNQPQHFGDGTRLSIL.

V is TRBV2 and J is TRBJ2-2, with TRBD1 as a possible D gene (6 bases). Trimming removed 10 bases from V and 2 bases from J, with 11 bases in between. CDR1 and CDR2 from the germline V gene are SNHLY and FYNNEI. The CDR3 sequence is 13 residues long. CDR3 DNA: TGTGCCACTGGGACAATTAACACCGGGGAGCTGTTTTTT. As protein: CATGTINTGELFF.

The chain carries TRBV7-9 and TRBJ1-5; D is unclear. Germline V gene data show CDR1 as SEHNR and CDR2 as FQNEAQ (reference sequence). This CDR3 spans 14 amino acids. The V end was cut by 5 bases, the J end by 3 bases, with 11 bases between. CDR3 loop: CASSAHTANQPQHF. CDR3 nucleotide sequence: TGTGCCAGCAGCGCACATACAGCCAATCAGCCCCAGCATTTT.

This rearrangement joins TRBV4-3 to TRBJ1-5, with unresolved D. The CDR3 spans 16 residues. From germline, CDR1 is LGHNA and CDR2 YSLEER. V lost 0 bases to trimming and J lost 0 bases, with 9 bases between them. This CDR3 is CASSQERSYSNQPQHF. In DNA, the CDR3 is TGCGCCAGCAGCCAAGAACGGAGCTATAGCAATCAGCCCCAGCATTTT.

CDR3 amino acids: CASSVGTGLLNEQFF. As DNA, the CDR3 is TGTGCCAGCAGCGTAGGGACCGGACTCCTCAATGAGCAGTTCTTC. The chain employs TRBV9 and TRBJ2-1, with D perhaps TRBD2 (5 bases). This CDR3 has 15 residues. CDR1 is SGDLS, CDR2 YYNGEE, per germline. With 0 bases removed from V and 6 bases from J, the gap between germline ends came to 13 bases.

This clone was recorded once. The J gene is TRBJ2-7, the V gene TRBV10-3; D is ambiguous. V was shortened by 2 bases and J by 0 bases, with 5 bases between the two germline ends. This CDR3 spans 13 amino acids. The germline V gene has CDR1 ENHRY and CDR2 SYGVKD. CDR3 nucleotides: TGTGCCATCAGTGAGCACGACTCCTACGAGCAGTACTTC. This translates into CAISEHDSYEQYF.

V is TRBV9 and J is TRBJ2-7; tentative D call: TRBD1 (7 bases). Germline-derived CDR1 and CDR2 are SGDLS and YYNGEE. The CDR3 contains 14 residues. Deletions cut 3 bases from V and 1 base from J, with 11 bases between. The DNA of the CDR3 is TGTGCCAGCAGCGCGGGGGACAGATCCTACGAGCAGTACTTC. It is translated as CASSAGDRSYEQYF. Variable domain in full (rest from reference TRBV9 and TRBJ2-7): DSGVTQTPKHLITATGQRVTLRCSPRSGDLSVYWYQQSLDQGLQFLIQYYNGEERAKGNILERFSAQQFPDLHSELNLSSLELGDSALYFCASSAGDRSYEQYFGPGTRLTVT.